A single sample is the source of the 27 T cell receptor beta chains below, sequenced in a study of Graves' ophthalmopathy and Graves' hyperthyroidism. Amplification targeted the TCR beta CDR3 regions, with RNA transcripts as the source material. In the first round, RT-PCR was carried out with HTBI primers, and a multiplex PCR formed the second round. TCRdb reprocessed the multiplex PCR reads with MiXCR, giving one entry per CDR3 protein. There are more than 550,000 distinct CDR3 sequences in the sample; approximately 39% occur only once, and around 3.3% lies in the top ten. Input material: peripheral blood. The origin of the receptors is an adult man with Graves' ophthalmopathy.

At least ten counts were recorded for this clonotype. V and J are TRBV9 and TRBJ2-7; D is unclear. CDR1 and CDR2 (germline): SGDLS, YYNGEE. The CDR3 runs to 13 residues. V was clipped by 4 bases and J by 6 bases, with 14 bases between them. CDR3 sequence (DNA): TGTGCCAGCAGCTTTTACCGGACGGGCGAGCAGTACTTC. Translation gives CASSFYRTGEQYF.

The chain has TRBV11-2 and TRBJ2-3; D uncertain. The CDR3 is 16 residues long. Germline V lookup: CDR1 SGHAT, CDR2 FQNNGV. Trimming removed 3 bases from V and 1 base from J, with 14 bases in between. The CDR3: CASSFRSGPRTDTQYF. The CDR3 DNA is TGTGCCAGCAGCTTTCGGTCCGGGCCCCGCACAGATACGCAGTATTTT.

J is TRBJ1-4 and V is TRBV6-1; TRBD1 agrees at 7 bases. J was trimmed by 5 bases and V by 1 base; bases with no gene match: 7. The CDR3 runs to 16 residues. Germline V gene lookup returns CDR1 MNHNS and CDR2 SASEGT. CDR3 amino acids: CASSEVSGTANEKLFF. The CDR3 DNA follows: TGTGCCAGCAGTGAAGTGAGCGGGACAGCAAATGAAAAACTGTTTTTT.

This chain uses TRBV7-8 with TRBJ1-3; D unresolved. Trimming took 2 bases from V and 1 from J, leaving 15 bases between them. Germline V gene data show CDR1 as SGHVS and CDR2 as FQNEAQ. This CDR3 comprises 17 residues. The CDR3 DNA sequence: TGTGCCAGCAGCTTAATCCCCTCTTGGACGTCTGGAAACACCATATATTTT. Amino acid sequence: CASSLIPSWTSGNTIYF.

The table lists this clonotype with many counts. This chain links TRBV25-1 with TRBJ1-2; D remains unclear. CDR3 length: 11 amino acids. Germline CDR1 is MGHDK and CDR2 is SYGVNS. V lost 4 bases and J lost 2, with 2 bases in between. CDR3 protein: CASSGNYGYTF. The CDR3, as DNA: TGTGCCAGCAGTGGGAACTATGGCTACACCTTC.

This clonotype was observed at least ten times. This sequence joins TRBV7-8 and TRBJ1-5; D is undetermined. Trimming left V 1 base short and J 5 bases short, with 15 bases between. The CDR3 consists of 16 residues. CDR1 and CDR2 from the germline V gene are SGHVS and FQNEAQ. CDR3 protein: CASSLVPVGGDQPQHF. DNA for the CDR3: TGTGCCAGCAGCTTAGTACCAGTCGGCGGGGATCAGCCCCAGCATTTT.

This clonotype was counted ten times or more. V gene TRBV5-1 combines with J gene TRBJ2-2, with D perhaps TRBD1 or TRBD2 (5 bases each). The CDR3 is made up of 15 amino acids. Germline V gives CDR1 SGHRS, CDR2 YFSETQ. The V end was cut by 4 bases, the J end by 6 bases, with 16 bases between. The CDR3 DNA sequence: TGCGCCAGCAGCCAAGCTGGGGGAAACCCCGGGGAGCTGTTTTTT. As protein: CASSQAGGNPGELFF.

The gene calls are TRBV7-3 and TRBJ2-5; 7 bases line up with TRBD1. The V segment lost 5 bases and the J segment 9 bases; nucleotides outside the gene matches: 9. Germline assignment: CDR1 SGHTA and CDR2 FQGTGA. The CDR3 covers 13 residues. This CDR3 reads CASSPQGDQPQYF. DNA of the CDR3: TGTGCCAGCAGCCCTCAGGGGGATCAGCCCCAGTACTTC. The variable domain in full, completed from reference TRBV7-3 and TRBJ2-5, reads GAGVSQTPSNKVTEKGKYVELRCDPISGHTALYWYRQSLGQGPEFLIYFQGTGAADDSGLPNDRFFAVRPEGSVSTLKIQRTERGDSAVYLCASSPQGDQPQYFGPGTRLLVL.

This clonotype was recorded only once. Because the CDR3 is missing its conserved closing phenylalanine or tryptophan, this is likely a read error. This sequence joins TRBV6-1 and TRBJ1-4, with D unclear. The CDR3 loop spans 14 amino acids. CDR1 and CDR2 from the germline V gene are MNHNS and SASEGT. The CDR3 nucleotides are TGTACCAGCGGCAGGATAGCAACTAATGAAAAACTGTTTTCT. Translation: CTSGRIATNEKLFS.

This clonotype showed up many times. The genes are TRBV5-8 and TRBJ1-1, with D uncertain. Germline V gene sequence: CDR1 SGHTS, CDR2 YDEGEE. Deletions cut 0 bases from V and 0 bases from J, with 6 bases between. The CDR3 extends over 14 amino acids. CDR3 protein: CASSLEFMNTEAFF. CDR3 nucleotides: TGTGCCAGCAGCTTGGAGTTTATGAACACTGAAGCTTTCTTT.

The chain employs TRBV7-9 and TRBJ2-6, with 7 bases matching TRBD1. The germline gives CDR1 SEHNR, CDR2 FQNEAQ (reference sequence). V was pared by 1 base and J by 1 base, with 7 bases of the junction left unmatched. The CDR3 is 18 residues long. CDR3 region: CASSLGFGTASGANVLTF. DNA of the CDR3: TGTGCCAGCAGCTTAGGATTTGGGACAGCTTCTGGGGCCAACGTCCTGACTTTC.

The CDR3 DNA reads as TGCAGCGTTGAAGGATGGTCTAGCGGACTACAAGAGACCCAGTACTTC. It encodes CSVEGWSSGLQETQYF. This sequence joins TRBV29-1 and TRBJ2-7, with 7 bases that match TRBD2. Judging by the DNA end, TRBJ2-5 fits better; the J call may be wrong. This CDR3 contains 16 residues. The germline V gene encodes CDR1 SQVTM and CDR2 ANQGSEA.

Notes on this clonotype: One junction end does not reproduce the germline sequence, and a read error may be involved. The CDR3 nucleotides are TGTGCCAGCAGTTTTGCTTTGGGACAGCTGAGCTCTGAGGCCAACGTCCTGACTTTC. Translated: CASSFALGQLSSEANVLTF. This chain links TRBV2 with TRBJ2-6; the match to TRBD1 covers 7 bases. Looked up from germline, CDR1 is SNHLY and CDR2 is FYNNEI. This CDR3 region has 19 residues.

This clonotype showed up just once. Just one base apart from a much larger clone, this may be a read error. V is TRBV6-5 and J is TRBJ1-2; a possible D gene is TRBD1 (5 bases). CDR3 size: 13 residues. Between the trimmed V and J ends, which lost 8 bases and 5 bases, there was a span of 15 bases. The germline gives CDR1 MNHEY, CDR2 SVGAGI. For the CDR3, the DNA is TGTGCCAGCGTTTCGGACGGGGGGTATGGCTACACCTTC. It specifies CASVSDGGYGYTF.

This clonotype was seen ten or more times. The gene calls are TRBV24-1 and TRBJ1-5; 8 positions agree with TRBD1. The ends lost 0 bases at V and 5 bases at J; junction bases unmatched: 8. CDR3 length equals 17 residues. Germline CDR1 reads KGHDR; CDR2 reads SFDVKD. In DNA, the CDR3 is TGTGCCACCAGTGATTTGGGGGGGGACAGGATCTATCAGCCCCAGCATTTT. Protein product: CATSDLGGDRIYQPQHF.

This clonotype has ten or more counts. J is TRBJ2-7 and V is TRBV20-1; D is perhaps TRBD1 (6 bases). Germline values: CDR1 DFQATT, CDR2 SNEGSKA (reference sequence). The CDR3 consists of 16 residues. Trimming removed 0 bases from V and 3 bases from J, with 18 bases in between. CDR3 DNA: TGCAGTGCTAGAGATTCACCGACAGGCCCACGCTACGAGCAGTACTTC. It encodes CSARDSPTGPRYEQYF.

This clonotype was recorded many times. V usage is TRBV2 and J usage is TRBJ2-5; D remains unclear. With 2 bases removed from V and 1 base from J, the gap between germline ends came to 11 bases. This CDR3 contains 15 residues. The V gene's germline CDR1 is SNHLY and CDR2 FYNNEI. The CDR3: CASSESKILQETQYF. DNA for the CDR3: TGTGCCAGCAGTGAATCCAAGATACTCCAAGAGACCCAGTACTTC.

The V gene is TRBV7-2, the J gene TRBJ1-2, with D uncertain. Trimming cost V 5 bases and J 12 bases, with 13 bases left between them. The CDR3 totals 11 residues. The germline V gene encodes CDR1 SGHTA and CDR2 FQGNSA. The CDR3 loop is CASSRLAGNTF. The CDR3, as DNA: TGTGCCAGCAGCCGACTAGCGGGGAACACCTTC.

This clonotype was counted ten times or more. The rearrangement uses TRBV12-3 or TRBV12-4 and TRBJ1-1; D might be TRBD1 (5 bases). Trimming removed 5 bases at V and 11 bases at J, with 12 bases between. The CDR3 is made up of 11 amino acids. The CDR3 DNA sequence: TGTGCCAGCAGTGGGGGGAGGGACGCTTTCTTT. Translating it yields CASSGGRDAFF.

The chain recombines TRBV9 with TRBJ2-7; 7 bases map to TRBD1. The V and J ends lost 4 bases and 5 bases, in that order; junction bases with no gene match: 18. Germline CDR1 SGDLS, CDR2 YYNGEE. There are 17 residues in the CDR3. DNA for the CDR3: TGTGCCAGCAGCAACAATCCCTCGACAGGGAAGAGGAACGAGCAGTACTTC. It codes for CASSNNPSTGKRNEQYF.

Turning to this clonotype: A clone one base away is much larger, so this may be a read error. The rearrangement joins TRBV29-1 to TRBJ2-5; D is unclear. The CDR3 consists of 20 residues. The V end was cut by 2 bases, the J end by 4 bases, with 32 bases between. Germline CDR1 SQVTM, CDR2 ANQGSEA. The CDR3 DNA reads TGCAGCGTTGAAAGTGCCACCCGAAGGTCTTCCACGACAACCCTAGAGACCCAGTACTTC. Encoded protein: CSVESATRRSSTTTLETQYF.

This clonotype was seen at least ten times. The chain joins TRBV2 to TRBJ2-7; D possibly corresponds to TRBD1 (6 bases). CDR3 length: 12 amino acids. V gave up 4 bases and J gave up 7 bases, with 11 bases separating them. Germline V gene sequence: CDR1 SNHLY, CDR2 FYNNEI. CDR3: CASSVTGFEQYF. The CDR3 DNA follows: TGTGCCAGCAGTGTTACAGGGTTTGAGCAGTACTTC.

The chain couples TRBV7-2 to TRBJ1-2; TRBD1 agrees at 9 bases. Trimming removed 8 bases from V and 2 bases from J; junction bases left unmatched: 12. Germline V gene lookup returns CDR1 SGHTA and CDR2 FQGNSA. The CDR3 spans 16 residues. The CDR3 DNA reads as TGTGCCAGCTCAACGCTACAGGGGGCCGTCAACTATGGCTACACCTTC. Amino acid sequence: CASSTLQGAVNYGYTF.

Remarks on this clonotype: The conserved final phenylalanine or tryptophan is absent from the CDR3, which likely points to a read error. The chain combines TRBV2 with TRBJ2-7, with 7 bases aligning to TRBD2. This CDR3 has 17 residues. The junction had 16 bases not matched to a gene; V was cut back by 2 bases and J by 6 bases. Germline CDR1 reads SNHLY; CDR2 reads FYNNEI. The CDR3 coding sequence is TGTGCCAGCAGTGAACCTATCAGAGGGAGGGCCTGGGGCGAGCAGTACCTC. This gives the protein CASSEPIRGRAWGEQYL.

This chain joins TRBV29-1 and TRBJ1-2, with TRBD1 matching over 8 bases. This CDR3 contains 12 residues. The V gene end was trimmed by 8 bases and the J gene end by 6 bases; junction bases not matched to a gene: 8. Germline assignment: CDR1 SQVTM and CDR2 ANQGSEA. CDR3 DNA: TGCAGCAGTTCGGGACAGGCTAATGGCTACACCTTC. Translated, it gives CSSSGQANGYTF.

A word on this clonotype: The junction shows a germline mismatch at one end, possibly a read error. CDR3 bases: TGTGCCAGCAGTGACAGGGAGGTCCTCAATCAGCCCAAGCATTTT. It is translated as CASSDREVLNQPKHF. The chain combines TRBV2 with TRBJ1-5; D is perhaps TRBD1 (5 bases). Germline V gene lookup returns CDR1 SNHLY and CDR2 FYNNEI. There are 15 residues in the CDR3. The complete variable domain, with remaining parts taken from reference TRBV2 and TRBJ1-5, reads EPEVTQTPSHQVTQMGQEVILRCVPISNHLYFYWYRQILGQKVEFLVSFYNNEISEKSEIFDDQFSVERPDGSNFTLKIRSTKLEDSAMYFCASSDREVLNQPKHFGDGTRLSIL.

In its sample, this clonotype was seen once. The V and J genes are TRBV25-1 and TRBJ2-6, with D uncertain. The germline V gene has CDR1 MGHDK and CDR2 SYGVNS. The CDR3 totals 15 residues. Trimming removed 2 bases at V and 4 bases at J, with 9 bases between. Written as DNA, the CDR3 is TGTGCCAGCAGTGAAGTTCGTTGGGGGGCCAACGTCCTGACTTTC. Protein: CASSEVRWGANVLTF.